The next 28 T cell receptor beta chains were all read from a single sample in a study of shared clonotypes between healthy human individuals. Only in-frame clones appear in the TCRdb table, and some are missing; sequencing was by immunoSEQ multiplex PCR. There are around 2.5 million clones in the sample; over 85% occur only once, and 0.36% lies in the top ten. Sequenced sample: naive CD4+ T cells from PBMCs. Subset described: CD45RA+ positively selected. The origin of the receptors is a young man in good health. Some clones in this sample may be carry-over from other donors' samples.

This clone was counted once. The chain links TRBV5-6 to TRBJ1-6; 7 bases map to TRBD1. V gave up 1 base and J gave up 4 bases; unmatched junction bases: 2. The CDR3 loop spans 15 amino acids. Per germline, CDR1 SGHDT and CDR2 YYEEEE. The CDR3 here is CASSLPGGYNSPLHF. In DNA, the CDR3 is TGTGCCAGCAGCTTGCCAGGGGGTTATAATTCACCCCTCCACTTT.

This chain uses TRBV28 with TRBJ1-2, with D perhaps TRBD1 (6 bases). Germline V CDR1 and CDR2: MDHEN, SYDVKM. The CDR3 contains 15 residues. V was shortened by 5 bases and J by 3 bases, with 16 bases between the two germline ends. The CDR3 region is CASSPIGGRYYGYTF. The CDR3 DNA reads as TGTGCCAGCAGTCCAATTGGGGGGCGTTACTATGGCTACACCTTC.

The rearrangement uses TRBV5-1 and TRBJ2-1, with 7 bases aligning to TRBD1. The CDR3 is 14 residues long. J lost 6 bases, V lost 7 bases, and 10 bases had no gene match. Germline CDR1 and CDR2: SGHRS and YFSETQ. CDR3 nucleotides: TGCGCCAGCTGTCGACAGGGCCCCCTCAATGAGCAGTTCTTC. Translating it yields CASCRQGPLNEQFF.

The chain is built from TRBV25-1 and TRBJ1-5; 12 nucleotides line up with TRBD1. CDR1 and CDR2 (germline): MGHDK, SYGVNS. After removal of 4 bases from V and 6 bases from J, the junction contained 7 bases not matched to a gene. The CDR3 contains 16 residues. CDR3 nucleotide sequence: TGTGCCAGCAGTGTCGGGGGACAGGGGGCGATTCAGCCCCAGCATTTT. This sequence encodes CASSVGGQGAIQPQHF.

The rearrangement uses TRBV15 and TRBJ2-3; 8 nucleotides agree with TRBD1. This CDR3 is built from 14 residues. Per germline, CDR1 LNHNV and CDR2 YYDKDF (reference sequence). With V trimmed by 8 bases and J by 6 bases, 10 bases remained unmatched. The CDR3 loop is CATSGQGRRDTQYF. In nucleotides, the CDR3 is TGTGCCACCTCCGGACAGGGTCGGAGGGATACGCAGTATTTT.

The chain has TRBV18 and TRBJ2-7, with D perhaps assigned TRBD1 or TRBD2 (7 bases each). Trimming stripped 3 bases from V and 3 bases from J, with 15 bases between. The length of the CDR3 is 15 residues. Per germline, CDR1 KGHSH and CDR2 LQKENI. The CDR3 region has the DNA TGTGCCAGCTCACCGGGGGAGGGGGCTCACTACGAGCAGTACTTC. Translated, it gives CASSPGEGAHYEQYF.

This sequence joins TRBV5-1 and TRBJ1-1; D unclear. Looked up from germline, CDR1 is SGHRS and CDR2 is YFSETQ. The germline V and J ends were trimmed by 4 bases and 3 bases, with 13 bases remaining between them. CDR3 size: 14 residues. CDR3 amino acids: CASSRSARDTEAFF. The CDR3 bases are TGCGCCAGCAGCCGATCTGCAAGGGACACTGAAGCTTTCTTT. The whole variable domain, filled in from reference TRBV5-1 and TRBJ1-1, reads KAGVTQTPRYLIKTRGQQVTLSCSPISGHRSVSWYQQTPGQGLQFLFEYFSETQRNKGNFPGRFSGRQFSNSRSEMNVSTLELGDSALYLCASSRSARDTEAFFGQGTRLTVV.

Note on this clone: Its ends do not fully match the called genes, so a read error is possible. The V and J genes are TRBV10-3 and TRBJ2-7; 8 bases align to TRBD2. Looked up from germline, CDR1 is ENHRY and CDR2 is SYGVKD. The CDR3 is made up of 12 amino acids. CDR3 nucleotides: TGTGCCAGCAGTGCGGGAGGTGGCGAGCAGTACTTC. It is translated as CASSAGGGEQYF.

The V and J genes are TRBV6-6 and TRBJ2-7; 10 bases are a match to TRBD2. Germline loops: CDR1 MNHNY, CDR2 SVGAGI (reference sequence). The J segment lost 6 bases and the V segment lost 6 bases, leaving 5 bases of the junction unmatched. This CDR3 has 13 residues. In DNA form, the CDR3 reads TGTGCCAGCAGGCTAGCGGGAGTTCTCGAGCAGTACTTC. It translates to CASRLAGVLEQYF.

Regarding this clone: Other nucleotide sequences from this sample produce the same CDR3. The gene calls are TRBV5-1 and TRBJ1-2; no firm D call. V was shortened by 0 bases and J by 5 bases, with 5 bases between the two germline ends. Per the germline V gene, CDR1 is SGHRS and CDR2 is YFSETQ. This CDR3 has 12 residues. This chain's CDR3 is CASSLGLYGYTF. The CDR3 nucleotides are TGCGCCAGCAGCTTGGGGCTTTATGGCTACACCTTC.

This rearrangement joins TRBV7-6 to TRBJ2-1; TRBD2 might be the D (6 bases). Trimming stripped 4 bases from V and 3 bases from J, with 16 bases between. This CDR3 spans 16 amino acids. The germline V gene encodes CDR1 SGHVS and CDR2 FNYEAQ. In nucleotides, the CDR3 is TGTGCCAGCAGCTCCCGTATAGCGGCAAACTACAATGAGCAGTTCTTC. Protein: CASSSRIAANYNEQFF.

This CDR3 is CASSAGLATDYEQYF. The DNA of the CDR3 is TGTGCCAGCAGTGCGGGACTAGCCACAGACTACGAGCAGTACTTC. J is TRBJ2-7 and V is TRBV6-1; 9 nucleotides align to TRBD2. This CDR3 has 15 residues. Trimming took 4 bases from V and 3 from J; bases not matched to a gene: 7. Germline V gives CDR1 MNHNS, CDR2 SASEGT.

The gene calls are TRBV5-1 and TRBJ2-1; 12 bases match TRBD2. The V and J ends lost 5 bases and 3 bases, in that order; junction bases with no gene match: 15. Germline CDR1 is SGHRS and CDR2 is YFSETQ. CDR3 size: 19 residues. The CDR3 nucleotides are TGCGCCAGCAGTTCCCCCTCAAATAAACTAGCGGGAGGCTACAATGAGCAGTTCTTC. It codes for CASSSPSNKLAGGYNEQFF.

Points on this clone: Other DNA sequences from this sample encode an identical CDR3 as well. The V and J genes are TRBV5-1 and TRBJ2-1; TRBD2 matches 7 bases. The J segment lost 4 bases and the V segment lost 1 base, leaving 5 bases of the junction unmatched. Germline V gene data show CDR1 as SGHRS and CDR2 as YFSETQ. This CDR3 comprises 15 residues. The CDR3 loop is CASSLSSGVYNEQFF. In nucleotides, the CDR3 is TGCGCCAGCAGCTTGAGCAGCGGGGTGTACAATGAGCAGTTCTTC. Combining the CDR3 with reference TRBV5-1 and TRBJ2-1 gives the whole variable domain KAGVTQTPRYLIKTRGQQVTLSCSPISGHRSVSWYQQTPGQGLQFLFEYFSETQRNKGNFPGRFSGRQFSNSRSEMNVSTLELGDSALYLCASSLSSGVYNEQFFGPGTRLTVL.

This chain joins TRBV7-2 and TRBJ2-2; D is perhaps TRBD1 (6 bases). Germline CDR1 and CDR2: SGHTA and FQGNSA. V lost 4 bases to trimming and J lost 7 bases, with 13 bases between them. The CDR3 is 14 residues long. The CDR3 protein is CASSSGTTYGELFF. As DNA, the CDR3 is TGTGCCAGCAGCTCCGGGACAACCTACGGGGAGCTGTTTTTT.

Concerning this clone itself: At the DNA level, this CDR3 is encoded by other sequences in the same sample as well. This rearrangement joins TRBV28 to TRBJ2-7; D perhaps matches TRBD1 (6 bases). The length of the CDR3 is 14 residues. The V gene lost 4 bases and the J gene lost 2 bases, with 12 bases spanning the gap. CDR1 is MDHEN, CDR2 SYDVKM, per germline. The CDR3 bases are TGTGCCAGCAGTTCCGGGACACTTCCCTACGAGCAGTACTTC. It translates to CASSSGTLPYEQYF.

The chain employs TRBV4-1 and TRBJ2-1, with 15 bases identical to TRBD2. The CDR3 extends over 17 amino acids. Germline loops: CDR1 MGHRA, CDR2 YSYEKL. The ends lost 3 bases at V and 3 bases at J; junction bases unmatched: 3. CDR3 DNA: TGCGCCAGCAGCCAGGGACTAGCGGGAGGTCGCTACAATGAGCAGTTCTTC. Its translation is CASSQGLAGGRYNEQFF.

V is TRBV10-2 and J is TRBJ2-7; either TRBD1 or TRBD2 may supply D (6 bases each). Trimming left V 2 bases short and J 0 bases short, with 8 bases between. Per the germline V gene, CDR1 is WSHSY and CDR2 is SAAADI. The length of the CDR3 is 14 residues. The CDR3 DNA is TGCGCCAGCAGTGAGAAGGGGGGCTCCTACGAGCAGTACTTC. Translated, it gives CASSEKGGSYEQYF.

This chain links TRBV5-1 with TRBJ2-5; 8 bases match TRBD1. With V trimmed by 4 bases and J by 0 bases, 8 bases remained unmatched. CDR1 is SGHRS, CDR2 YFSETQ, per germline. The length of the CDR3 is 16 residues. The CDR3 bases are TGCGCCAGCAGCGCAAGGACAGGGCTGAACCAAGAGACCCAGTACTTC. Encoded protein: CASSARTGLNQETQYF. The variable domain in full, with the rest retrieved from reference TRBV5-1 and TRBJ2-5, is KAGVTQTPRYLIKTRGQQVTLSCSPISGHRSVSWYQQTPGQGLQFLFEYFSETQRNKGNFPGRFSGRQFSNSRSEMNVSTLELGDSALYLCASSARTGLNQETQYFGPGTRLLVL.

DNA for the CDR3: TGTGCCAGCAGCCCCCCTCAGCGGGCCGGCACAGATACGCAGTATTTT. This encodes CASSPPQRAGTDTQYF. The gene calls are TRBV5-4 and TRBJ2-3; possibly TRBD2 for D (6 bases). The germline V gene encodes CDR1 SGHNT and CDR2 YYREEE (reference sequence). V gave up 4 bases and J gave up 1 base, with 16 bases separating them. There are 16 residues in the CDR3. Together with reference TRBV5-4 and TRBJ2-3, the CDR3 gives the full variable domain: ETGVTQSPTHLIKTRGQQVTLRCSSQSGHNTVSWYQQALGQGPQFIFQYYREEENGRGNFPPRFSGLQFPNYSSELNVNALELDDSALYLCASSPPQRAGTDTQYFGPGTRLTVL.

The chain is built from TRBV10-1 and TRBJ1-5; a weak D match, TRBD1 (6 bases). Looked up from germline, CDR1 is WNHNN and CDR2 is SYGVQD (reference sequence). CDR3 length: 18 amino acids. Trimming took 3 bases from V and 4 from J, leaving 22 bases between them. The CDR3 DNA sequence: TGCGCCAGCAGTGAAAAGGGGGACGGGAGTAGGTGGAATCAGCCCCAGCATTTT. This encodes CASSEKGDGSRWNQPQHF.

On this clone: Distinct nucleotide sequences in the sample also encode this CDR3. The V gene is TRBV7-9, the J gene TRBJ2-7; the D is unclear. This CDR3 spans 12 amino acids. Germline V gene sequence: CDR1 SEHNR, CDR2 FQNEAQ (reference sequence). The V end was cut by 1 base, the J end by 3 bases, with 4 bases between. The CDR3: CASSLVGYEQYF. The DNA for the CDR3 is TGTGCCAGCAGCTTAGTCGGCTACGAGCAGTACTTC.

J is TRBJ2-7 and V is TRBV6-6; TRBD1 matches 7 bases. Trimming cost V 4 bases and J 0 bases; bases outside gene matches: 3. The CDR3 extends over 14 amino acids. CDR1 is MNHNY, CDR2 SVGAGI, per germline (reference sequence). The CDR3 nucleotides are TGTGCCAGCAGTTTCGGGACAGCCTCCTACGAGCAGTACTTC. Residues: CASSFGTASYEQYF.

CDR3 sequence reads: CASSYVRTSGAYEQYF. CDR3 DNA sequence: TGTGCCAGCAGTTACGTTAGGACTAGCGGGGCCTACGAGCAGTACTTC. The V gene is TRBV6-5, the J gene TRBJ2-7; 12 bases align to TRBD2. The CDR3 has 16 amino acids. The V and J ends lost 2 bases and 2 bases, in that order; junction bases with no gene match: 4. Germline loops: CDR1 MNHEY, CDR2 SVGAGI.

In its sample, this clone was seen once. This chain links TRBV7-2 with TRBJ1-3; the match to TRBD1 covers 10 bases. V was clipped by 5 bases and J by 2 bases; unmatched bases: 3. CDR1 is SGHTA, CDR2 FQGNSA, per germline. This CDR3 contains 15 residues. This CDR3 reads CASSGGTGAGNTIYF. As DNA, the CDR3 is TGTGCCAGCAGCGGAGGGACAGGGGCTGGAAACACCATATATTTT.

The genes are TRBV2 and TRBJ2-1; D is unresolved. Germline CDR1 and CDR2: SNHLY and FYNNEI. The CDR3 extends over 13 amino acids. The V end was cut by 3 bases, the J end by 6 bases, with 9 bases between. CDR3 DNA: TGTGCCAGCAGTGAGCCCCCCCTCAATGAGCAGTTCTTC. This sequence encodes CASSEPPLNEQFF.

This CDR3 reads CTSSQDGGRAFYNEQFF. CDR3 sequence (DNA): TGCACCAGCAGCCAAGATGGGGGGAGGGCATTCTACAATGAGCAGTTCTTC. The rearrangement joins TRBV1 to TRBJ2-1; the tabulated D call, TRBD2, remains unverified against the DNA. TRBV1 is tagged as a pseudogene. This CDR3 has 17 residues.

The rearrangement joins TRBV4-1 to TRBJ2-5; D call uncertain. This CDR3 comprises 15 residues. Germline values: CDR1 MGHRA, CDR2 YSYEKL. Trimming pared 6 bases from V and 11 bases from J, leaving 25 bases between. The CDR3 DNA sequence: TGCGCCAGCAGTCCCGAATTCTACCCCTCAATGAGGCAGTACTTC. Protein product: CASSPEFYPSMRQYF.